These 31 T cell receptor beta chains came from one sample sequenced in a study of graft-versus-host responses after intestinal transplantation. TCRdb keeps only in-frame clones here, not all; method: immunoSEQ multiplex PCR. The repertoire holds more than 9,500 clones, with 91% as singletons. Time point noted: postoperative day 105 after intestinal transplantation (dayNNNN = postoperative day). The sample consisted of PBMCs, taken 105 days after intestinal transplantation. All receptors come from a human patient who received an intestinal transplant, so some T cells may come from the graft donor.

This chain uses TRBV7-9 with TRBJ2-1, with TRBD2 matching 8 bases. Germline trimming cut 4 bases from V and 3 bases from J; bases unmatched to any gene: 8. CDR3 size: 16 residues. The V gene's germline CDR1 is SEHNR and CDR2 FQNEAQ (reference sequence). CDR3 in DNA: TGTGCCAGCAGCTCCCTGTTCAGCGGGAGCTACAATGAGCAGTTCTTC. Protein sequence: CASSSLFSGSYNEQFF.

The J gene is TRBJ1-2, the V gene TRBV13; weak D call: TRBD1 (6 bases). Deletions cut 0 bases from V and 7 bases from J, with 21 bases between. The length of the CDR3 is 17 residues. Germline values: CDR1 PRHDT, CDR2 FYEKMQ (reference sequence). The CDR3, as DNA: TGTGCCAGCAGCTTAGGCCGGTCAAGGGGGGCGACGGGTGGCTACACCTTC. Translated: CASSLGRSRGATGGYTF.

The chain is built from TRBV12-5 and TRBJ2-5, with 9 bases aligning to TRBD1. Germline V gene lookup returns CDR1 LGHNT and CDR2 FRNRAP. With V trimmed by 1 base and J by 2 bases, 14 bases remained unmatched. This CDR3 contains 19 residues. In DNA, the CDR3 is TGTGCTAGTGGTTTGGCCCCATGGGGGACAGGGTTATGGCAAGAGACCCAGTACTTC. It codes for CASGLAPWGTGLWQETQYF.

The rearrangement uses TRBV4-1 and TRBJ2-2; a possible D gene is TRBD2 (6 bases). Trimming cost V 0 bases and J 7 bases, with 18 bases left between them. This CDR3 has 17 residues. Germline values: CDR1 MGHRA, CDR2 YSYEKL. CDR3 in DNA: TGCGCCAGCAGCCAAGAGAATAGCTGGGGGGTCGGCGGGGAGCTGTTTTTT. Amino acids: CASSQENSWGVGGELFF.

The chain links TRBV7-2 to TRBJ2-6; 13 nucleotides match TRBD2. The V and J ends lost 4 bases and 16 bases, in that order; junction bases with no gene match: 10. This CDR3 has 15 residues. Germline V gives CDR1 SGHTA, CDR2 FQGNSA. CDR3 in DNA: TGTGCCAGCAGCTCGTCAGGGACTAGCGGGGAGGTACTGACTTTC. Translated, it gives CASSSSGTSGEVLTF.

The chain joins TRBV7-9 to TRBJ2-5; D gene ambiguous. Looked up from germline, CDR1 is SEHNR and CDR2 is FQNEAQ (reference sequence). This CDR3 contains 15 residues. Trimming shortened V by 11 bases and J by 5 bases, and 24 bases separated the two germline ends. The CDR3 spells CAPSYWGPWWETQYF. The CDR3 DNA reads TGTGCCCCCTCCTACTGGGGTCCCTGGTGGGAGACCCAGTACTTC.

The chain combines TRBV7-9 with TRBJ1-6, with a possible D match to TRBD1 (5 bases). Trimming removed 2 bases at V and 6 bases at J, with 14 bases between. Germline V CDR1 and CDR2: SEHNR, FQNEAQ (reference sequence). There are 16 residues in the CDR3. CDR3 in amino acids: CASSLSTGAANSPLHF. The CDR3 region has the DNA TGTGCCAGCAGCTTATCCACCGGGGCGGCTAATTCACCCCTCCACTTT.

The chain recombines TRBV15 with TRBJ1-3; D may be TRBD1 (6 bases). This CDR3 has 14 residues. Germline V lookup: CDR1 LNHNV, CDR2 YYDKDF (reference sequence). The ends were cut back, 4 bases at V and 4 bases at J, with 11 bases in the middle. CDR3 amino acids: CATSTGGGGNTIYF. Here the CDR3 DNA reads TGTGCCACCAGCACAGGAGGGGGAGGAAACACCATATATTTT.

The chain uses TRBV27 and TRBJ1-6; maybe TRBD1 (5 bases). Germline assignment: CDR1 MNHEY and CDR2 SMNVEV (reference sequence). The CDR3 is 16 amino acids. Trimming took 1 base from V and 5 from J, leaving 12 bases between them. CDR3 coding DNA: TGTGCCAGCAGTTTATTGCCGGGACGGAATAATTCACCCCTCCACTTT. Translated: CASSLLPGRNNSPLHF.

This clone has more than one count but fewer than ten. The V gene is TRBV5-1, the J gene TRBJ2-7; no definite D call. Trimming took off 0 bases at V and 3 bases at J, with 4 bases between the two ends. This CDR3 is 12 amino acids long. Germline loops: CDR1 SGHRS, CDR2 YFSETQ. CDR3 sequence: CASSLEGYEQYF. The CDR3 region has the DNA TGCGCCAGCAGCTTGGAAGGCTACGAGCAGTACTTC. Together with reference TRBV5-1 and TRBJ2-7, the CDR3 gives the full variable domain: KAGVTQTPRYLIKTRGQQVTLSCSPISGHRSVSWYQQTPGQGLQFLFEYFSETQRNKGNFPGRFSGRQFSNSRSEMNVSTLELGDSALYLCASSLEGYEQYFGPGTRLTVT.

A few counts support this clone. The chain uses TRBV6-6 and TRBJ1-3, with D maybe TRBD1 (6 bases). Germline-derived CDR1 and CDR2 are MNHNY and SVGAGI (reference sequence). CDR3 length: 14 amino acids. Trimming left V 6 bases short and J 4 bases short, with 13 bases between. The CDR3 loop is CASSTTGSGNTIYF. The CDR3 DNA follows: TGTGCCAGCAGCACCACAGGGTCCGGAAACACCATATATTTT.

The chain employs TRBV6-1 and TRBJ2-7; no definite D call. Germline CDR1 and CDR2: MNHNS and SASEGT. The CDR3 is made up of 13 amino acids. Trimming cost V 2 bases and J 0 bases, with 5 bases left between them. CDR3 protein: CASSETTSYEQYF. CDR3 nucleotide sequence: TGTGCCAGCAGTGAAACGACCTCCTACGAGCAGTACTTC.

CDR3 amino acids: CASSNPRRDYEQYF. CDR3 DNA: TGTGCCAGCAGTAATCCGAGGAGGGACTACGAGCAGTACTTC. The chain employs TRBV28 and TRBJ2-7; tentative D call: TRBD2 (6 bases). The CDR3 has 14 residues. Germline lookup yields CDR1 MDHEN and CDR2 SYDVKM. Trimming removed 5 bases from V and 3 bases from J, with 14 bases in between.

Regarding this clone: The junction departs from germline at one end; a sequencing error may be responsible. This rearrangement joins TRBV6-1 to TRBJ2-1; D call uncertain. Germline V lookup: CDR1 MNHNS, CDR2 SASEGT. This CDR3 spans 11 amino acids. The DNA of the CDR3 is TGTGACAGCAGCCGAAGCAATGAGCAGTTCTTC. This encodes CDSSRSNEQFF.

The V call is TRBV5-4, the J call TRBJ1-1; D perhaps matches TRBD1 (6 bases). The CDR3 contains 15 residues. V was trimmed by 0 bases and J by 6 bases, leaving 15 bases between them. Germline CDR1 SGHNT, CDR2 YYREEE (reference sequence). CDR3 protein: CASSLALGGAAEAFF. CDR3 coding DNA: TGTGCCAGCAGCTTGGCCCTGGGGGGGGCGGCTGAAGCTTTCTTT. Full variable domain (rest looked up from reference TRBV5-4 and TRBJ1-1): ETGVTQSPTHLIKTRGQQVTLRCSSQSGHNTVSWYQQALGQGPQFIFQYYREEENGRGNFPPRFSGLQFPNYSSELNVNALELDDSALYLCASSLALGGAAEAFFGQGTRLTVV.

The V and J genes are TRBV5-1 and TRBJ1-6; 9 bases align to TRBD1. The CDR3 runs to 15 residues. V was pared by 0 bases and J by 8 bases, with 3 bases of the junction left unmatched. The germline V gene encodes CDR1 SGHRS and CDR2 YFSETQ. Here the CDR3 DNA reads TGCGCCAGCAGCTTGGAGGGACAGGGCTATTCACCCCTCCACTTT. Translating it yields CASSLEGQGYSPLHF. Using reference TRBV5-1 and TRBJ1-6 for the parts outside the CDR3, the full variable domain is KAGVTQTPRYLIKTRGQQVTLSCSPISGHRSVSWYQQTPGQGLQFLFEYFSETQRNKGNFPGRFSGRQFSNSRSEMNVSTLELGDSALYLCASSLEGQGYSPLHFGNGTRLTVT.

The chain couples TRBV6-6 to TRBJ2-2; D is ambiguous. Trimming left V 6 bases short and J 2 bases short, with 10 bases between. Germline CDR1 reads MNHNY; CDR2 reads SVGAGI (reference sequence). The length of the CDR3 is 14 residues. CDR3 loop: CASRGSLNTGELFF. CDR3 sequence (DNA): TGTGCCAGCAGGGGAAGCCTTAACACCGGGGAGCTGTTTTTT.

In DNA form, the CDR3 reads TGTGCCAGCAGTGAGCGGCAGGGAGCTCAGCCCCAGCATTTT. This translates into CASSERQGAQPQHF. The J gene is TRBJ1-5, the V gene TRBV2, with D possibly matching TRBD1 (5 bases). CDR3 size: 14 residues. The ends were cut back, 3 bases at V and 6 bases at J, with 12 bases in the middle. Germline values: CDR1 SNHLY, CDR2 FYNNEI.

This chain links TRBV11-2 with TRBJ1-1; D perhaps matches TRBD1 (5 bases). V gave up 6 bases and J gave up 11 bases, with 25 bases separating them. The germline CDR1 and CDR2 sequences are SGHAT and FQNNGV. The CDR3 covers 15 residues. CDR3 amino acids: CASRVLKGTSKSAFF. The CDR3 DNA sequence: TGTGCCAGCAGGGTTCTAAAAGGGACCTCAAAATCGGCTTTCTTT.

The chain carries TRBV5-1 and TRBJ2-2, with D possibly TRBD1 on 6 matching bases. This CDR3 is built from 16 residues. Germline lookup yields CDR1 SGHRS and CDR2 YFSETQ. The V end was cut by 0 bases, the J end by 1 base, with 10 bases between. The CDR3 DNA sequence: TGCGCCAGCAGCTTGGAGGGGACATTGAACACCGGGGAGCTGTTTTTT. Protein product: CASSLEGTLNTGELFF.

The chain uses TRBV27 and TRBJ1-2, with 8 bases aligning to TRBD1. The CDR3 contains 15 residues. Looked up from germline, CDR1 is MNHEY and CDR2 is SMNVEV (reference sequence). The V gene end was trimmed by 5 bases and the J gene end by 0 bases; junction bases not matched to a gene: 5. CDR3 nucleotides: TGTGCCAGCAGTGTGGCAGGGGGCTCTAACTATGGCTACACCTTC. Amino acids: CASSVAGGSNYGYTF.

The table lists this clone with a count of one. The chain couples TRBV30 to TRBJ2-7; possible D gene TRBD2, 5 bases. Germline values: CDR1 GTSNPN, CDR2 SVGIG (reference sequence). The V gene lost 4 bases and the J gene lost 3 bases, with 16 bases spanning the gap. This CDR3 comprises 14 residues. The DNA of the CDR3 is TGTGCCTGGAATGGAGGCGGGTCCCTCTACGAGCAGTACTTC. Translated, it gives CAWNGGGSLYEQYF.

The V call is TRBV7-9, the J call TRBJ1-6; TRBD1 matches at 7 bases. The CDR3 spans 14 residues. Trimming took 4 bases from V and 6 from J; bases not matched to a gene: 3. The germline CDR1 and CDR2 sequences are SEHNR and FQNEAQ (reference sequence). In nucleotides, the CDR3 is TGTGCCAGCAGCTCGGGACAGCTTAATTCACCCCTCCACTTT. Its protein is CASSSGQLNSPLHF.

This clone showed up just once. This chain connects TRBV7-6 to TRBJ2-7; 7 positions agree with TRBD2. Germline V gene data show CDR1 as SGHVS and CDR2 as FNYEAQ. The CDR3 consists of 13 residues. V lost 3 bases to trimming and J lost 3 bases; unmatched junction nucleotides: 2. CDR3 sequence reads: CASSLGDYYEQYF. The CDR3 DNA sequence: TGTGCCAGCAGCTTGGGGGACTACTACGAGCAGTACTTC.

The V and J genes are TRBV9 and TRBJ1-1; perhaps TRBD1 as D (5 bases). Trimming shortened V by 0 bases and J by 3 bases, and 15 bases separated the two germline ends. CDR1 is SGDLS, CDR2 YYNGEE, per germline. The CDR3 runs 16 residues. CDR3 nucleotides: TGTGCCAGCAGCGTAGACGGGACCCCCCCCGACACTGAAGCTTTCTTT. This gives the protein CASSVDGTPPDTEAFF.

The V call is TRBV28, the J call TRBJ2-3, with 7 bases identical to TRBD2. The CDR3 is 16 amino acids. Trimming removed 7 bases from V and 0 bases from J; junction bases left unmatched: 10. Germline lookup yields CDR1 MDHEN and CDR2 SYDVKM. Here the CDR3 DNA reads TGTGCCAGCACCGTGACTAGCTTCCTTAGCACAGATACGCAGTATTTT. Protein sequence: CASTVTSFLSTDTQYF.

This chain uses TRBV7-9 with TRBJ2-2; 9 bases align to TRBD1. CDR1 and CDR2 from the germline V gene are SEHNR and FQNEAQ (reference sequence). After removal of 5 bases from V and 4 bases from J, the junction contained 5 bases not matched to a gene. The CDR3 extends over 15 amino acids. The DNA for the CDR3 is TGTGCCAGCAGCCCGCGGGACAGGGCCACCGGGGAGCTGTTTTTT. This sequence encodes CASSPRDRATGELFF.

The V call is TRBV9, the J call TRBJ2-5; 7 nucleotides line up with TRBD1. The end of the DNA aligns better with TRBJ2-7, so the J call may be wrong. Germline values: CDR1 SGDLS, CDR2 YYNGEE. The length of the CDR3 is 15 residues. As DNA, the CDR3 is TGTGCCAGCAGCCTCCGGCCGGGACAGACCTACGAGCAGTACTTC. As protein: CASSLRPGQTYEQYF.

The chain combines TRBV4-1 with TRBJ1-3; D uncertain. From germline, CDR1 is MGHRA and CDR2 YSYEKL. The CDR3 is 18 amino acids. V lost 1 base to trimming and J lost 0 bases, with 16 bases between them. DNA of the CDR3: TGCGCCAGCAGCCAAGTAATAAGACGTGGCAGCTCTGGAAACACCATATATTTT. Its translation is CASSQVIRRGSSGNTIYF.

This clone was counted once. The chain uses TRBV27 and TRBJ1-2, with D unresolved. With 7 bases removed from V and 0 bases from J, the gap between germline ends came to 15 bases. Per the germline V gene, CDR1 is MNHEY and CDR2 is SMNVEV (reference sequence). The CDR3 totals 15 residues. CDR3 DNA: TGTGCCAGCATGACTTTGGGGAAAGCTAACTATGGCTACACCTTC. Translating it yields CASMTLGKANYGYTF.

The DNA of the CDR3 is TGTGCCAGCAGCTTCCAAAATTACGAGCAGTACTTC. Its translation is CASSFQNYEQYF. This chain links TRBV5-6 with TRBJ2-7; D unclear. V shed 2 bases and J shed 4 bases, with 7 bases lying between them. This CDR3 has 12 amino acids. Germline loops: CDR1 SGHDT, CDR2 YYEEEE.